These 9 T cell receptor beta chains share one sample of origin, sequenced in a study of cytomegalovirus exposure and HLA in healthy donors (dated by TCRdb to about 2017). Library preparation was by the immunoSEQ multiplex PCR assay. For the multiplex PCR, a mixture combining 60 forward primers for TCR Vbeta segments and 13 reverse primers for TCR Jbeta segments was used. TCRdb mirrors the immuneACCESS table, restricted to in-frame sequences. Some clones are absent from its copies; in checked studies, under half trace to an unresolved V gene, and the reason for the others is unknown. A total of roughly 120,000 clones appear in this sample, 7% to 9.5% of them only once. The ten top clones hold around 5.8% of the sample. The sample was PBMCs. The receptors stem from a woman aged 40 to 50 in good health and CMV-seropositive.

The chain joins TRBV19 to TRBJ1-1, with a tentative D call TRBD1 (6 bases). Germline CDR1 is LNHDA and CDR2 is SQIVND (reference sequence). Trimming took 7 bases from V and 0 from J, leaving 12 bases between them. This CDR3 is 14 amino acids long. DNA of the CDR3: TGTGCCAGTACCTTAACAGGGATGAACACTGAAGCTTTCTTT. It codes for CASTLTGMNTEAFF.

The chain is built from TRBV10-1 and TRBJ1-3; tentative D call: TRBD1 (5 bases). Germline V lookup: CDR1 WNHNN, CDR2 SYGVQD (reference sequence). This CDR3 comprises 15 residues. V lost 4 bases to trimming and J lost 3 bases, with 13 bases between them. Written as DNA, the CDR3 is TGCGCCAGCAGTGCTGGCAGGGCGTATGGAAACACCATATATTTT. The encoded protein is CASSAGRAYGNTIYF.

This clone appeared a few times. The genes are TRBV19 and TRBJ1-1, with D perhaps matching TRBD1 (6 bases). The germline CDR1 and CDR2 sequences are LNHDA and SQIVND (reference sequence). The CDR3 totals 14 residues. Trimming took 4 bases from V and 2 from J, leaving 11 bases between them. The CDR3 spells CASSTGQQNTEAFF. CDR3 in DNA: TGTGCCAGTAGTACAGGACAGCAAAACACTGAAGCTTTCTTT.

This chain joins TRBV27 and TRBJ1-1, with 8 bases that match TRBD1. Germline CDR1 is MNHEY and CDR2 is SMNVEV (reference sequence). This CDR3 contains 15 residues. V was pared by 5 bases and J by 1 base, with 6 bases of the junction left unmatched. In DNA, the CDR3 is TGTGCCAGCAGTACCGGACAGGGAGCGAACACTGAAGCTTTCTTT. Amino acids: CASSTGQGANTEAFF.

This clone was seen a few times. Within the sample, other DNA sequences also encode this same CDR3. The J gene is TRBJ1-1, the V gene TRBV11-2, with a tentative D call TRBD1 (5 bases). The CDR3 totals 13 residues. V was shortened by 4 bases and J by 6 bases, with 12 bases between the two germline ends. The germline V gene encodes CDR1 SGHAT and CDR2 FQNNGV. CDR3 sequence (DNA): TGTGCCAGCAGCTCGGGCAGGGTGTCTGAAGCTTTCTTT. Its translation: CASSSGRVSEAFF.

The table lists this clone with a few counts. The genes are TRBV5-5 and TRBJ1-2; 7 bases fit TRBD1. The germline V gene encodes CDR1 SGHKS and CDR2 YYEKEE (reference sequence). The CDR3 loop spans 15 amino acids. With 0 bases clipped from V and 8 bases from J, the junction kept 10 bases outside the gene matches. The CDR3 DNA reads as TGTGCCAGCAGCTTGGTCCCGTGGCAGGGGGGCGGCTACACCTTC. Protein product: CASSLVPWQGGGYTF.

The DNA of the CDR3 is TGCGCCAGCAGCTCCACCAAAACAGGGTCCAACACTGAAGCTTTCTTT. Its protein product is CASSSTKTGSNTEAFF. The chain couples TRBV5-1 to TRBJ1-1; D is perhaps TRBD1 (6 bases). Deletions cut 3 bases from V and 2 bases from J, with 17 bases between. Germline V CDR1 and CDR2: SGHRS, YFSETQ. The CDR3 spans 16 residues.

This clone was counted between two and nine times. This chain uses TRBV7-8 with TRBJ1-1; D is perhaps TRBD1 (6 bases). Trimming left V 4 bases short and J 0 bases short, with 12 bases between. Germline lookup yields CDR1 SGHVS and CDR2 FQNEAQ. This CDR3 comprises 15 residues. The CDR3 DNA sequence: TGTGCCAGCAGCTCGAGGACAGTAATGAACACTGAAGCTTTCTTT. This translates into CASSSRTVMNTEAFF.

This clone was seen a handful of times. The V gene is TRBV30, the J gene TRBJ2-7; D possibly corresponds to TRBD2 (5 bases). The V and J ends lost 4 bases and 2 bases respectively, with 9 bases between them. The CDR3 totals 12 residues. Per germline, CDR1 GTSNPN and CDR2 SVGIG (reference sequence). This CDR3 reads CAWTPGTYEQYF. DNA of the CDR3: TGTGCCTGGACTCCGGGGACCTACGAGCAGTACTTC.